Each of the 19 T cell receptor beta chains below was sequenced from the same sample in a study of T cells in Graves' hyperthyroidism and ophthalmopathy. From RNA transcripts, TCR beta CDR3 regions were amplified. Primed by the HTBI set, a first-round RT-PCR was run on the TCR CDR3. Each CDR3 protein gets one entry after TCRdb re-called the multiplex PCR reads with MiXCR. Of approximately 600,000 distinct CDR3 sequences in the sample, 14% are singletons; the top ten hold about 5.8%. The sequenced material came from blood. The receptors derive from a young woman with Graves' hyperthyroidism that later progressed to Graves' ophthalmopathy.

There are a few counts of this clonotype. CDR3 sequence reads: CATSDLQGQRKDTGELFF. The CDR3 DNA reads as TGTGCCACCAGTGATTTGCAGGGCCAAAGAAAAGACACCGGGGAGCTGTTTTTT. This chain uses TRBV24-1 with TRBJ2-2; the D gene is possibly TRBD1 (5 bases). The CDR3 length is 18 residues. V was trimmed by 0 bases and J by 3 bases, leaving 16 bases between them. From germline, CDR1 is KGHDR and CDR2 SFDVKD.

This clonotype is a singleton in its sample. A read error may be the cause here, since a much bigger clone is one base away. The chain couples TRBV6-1 to TRBJ1-2, with 7 bases matching TRBD1. The CDR3 extends over 14 amino acids. Unmatched junction bases numbered 11, after V lost 5 bases and J lost 8 bases. Germline CDR1 and CDR2: MNHNS and SASEGT. DNA for the CDR3: TGTGCCAGCAGTCCAATTAAGGGGGCGAAAGGCTACACCTTC. Its translation is CASSPIKGAKGYTF.

As for this clonotype: A clone one base away is much larger, so this may be a read error. The chain is built from TRBV28 and TRBJ2-1; 13 bases are shared with TRBD2. The CDR3 is 14 residues long. Germline CDR1 reads MDHEN; CDR2 reads SYDVKM. CDR3 coding DNA: TGTGTCAGCAGGGGGACTAGCGGGAACAATGAGCAGTTCTTC. Its translation: CVSRGTSGNNEQFF.

At least ten counts were recorded for this clonotype. V is TRBV12-3 or TRBV12-4 and J is TRBJ2-7; 7 bases match TRBD2. V lost 4 bases to trimming and J lost 6 bases; unmatched junction nucleotides: 6. The CDR3 runs 13 residues. The CDR3 bases are TGTGCCAGCAGTTGGGAACTAGCGAGCGAGCAGTACTTC. It yields the protein CASSWELASEQYF.

This clonotype was recorded at least ten times. The V and J genes are TRBV29-1 and TRBJ2-7; 10 nucleotides agree with TRBD1. The CDR3 totals 14 residues. V shed 5 bases and J 4 bases; nucleotides not matched to a gene: 8. Germline V lookup: CDR1 SQVTM, CDR2 ANQGSEA. The CDR3: CSVRAPGQGYEQYF. The DNA for the CDR3 is TGCAGCGTTCGGGCCCCGGGACAGGGGTACGAGCAGTACTTC.

Ten or more counts support this clonotype. The chain combines TRBV27 with TRBJ2-7; 7 bases agree with TRBD1. The CDR3 is made up of 14 amino acids. V shed 2 bases, J shed 3 bases, and the junction held 4 bases outside the gene matches. Germline V CDR1 and CDR2: MNHEY, SMNVEV (reference sequence). CDR3 nucleotide sequence: TGTGCCAGCAGTTTAACAGGGGTGGACTACGAGCAGTACTTC. It is translated as CASSLTGVDYEQYF.

This clonotype was counted ten times or more. The chain employs TRBV27 and TRBJ2-7, with D tentatively TRBD2 (7 bases). Germline CDR1 is MNHEY and CDR2 is SMNVEV (reference sequence). CDR3 length equals 17 residues. V lost 0 bases and J 1 base, leaving 16 bases between the germline ends. The CDR3 sequence is CASSLSGAGVWSYEQYF. CDR3 bases: TGTGCCAGCAGTTTATCGGGGGCGGGGGTCTGGTCCTACGAGCAGTACTTC.

The chain employs TRBV29-1 and TRBJ2-1, with TRBD2 matching 10 bases. This CDR3 contains 15 residues. CDR1 SQVTM and CDR2 ANQGSEA come from the germline V gene. Unmatched junction bases numbered 9, after V lost 6 bases and J lost 4 bases. The CDR3 DNA reads as TGCAGCGTGCGGACTAGCGGCATGGAATACAATGAGCAGTTCTTC. Amino acids: CSVRTSGMEYNEQFF.

Many counts were recorded for this clonotype. The chain carries TRBV2 and TRBJ1-5; tentatively, D is TRBD1 (5 bases). The germline V and J ends were trimmed by 7 bases and 7 bases, with 20 bases remaining between them. Germline V gene sequence: CDR1 SNHLY, CDR2 FYNNEI. This CDR3 has 15 amino acids. CDR3 loop: CASKPWGEGDQPQHF. For the CDR3, the DNA is TGTGCCAGCAAACCCTGGGGGGAGGGTGACCAGCCCCAGCATTTT.

The sample holds many counts of this clonotype. The rearrangement uses TRBV7-2 and TRBJ1-2; tentatively, D is TRBD1 (6 bases). This CDR3 has 15 residues. V was shortened by 5 bases and J by 8 bases, with 21 bases between the two germline ends. Germline CDR1 reads SGHTA; CDR2 reads FQGNSA. The CDR3 sequence is CASSPQGVVRGGYTF. In DNA, the CDR3 is TGTGCCAGCAGCCCTCAGGGAGTCGTCAGGGGAGGCTACACCTTC.

This sequence joins TRBV5-5 and TRBJ1-5; tentative D call: TRBD1 (6 bases). The CDR3 has 14 amino acids. Trimming cost V 4 bases and J 5 bases, with 13 bases left between them. CDR1 is SGHKS, CDR2 YYEKEE, per germline (reference sequence). DNA of the CDR3: TGTGCCAGCAGCCCGCCGGAGGGGGATCAGCCCCAGCATTTT. Amino acids: CASSPPEGDQPQHF. The full variable domain, completed using reference TRBV5-5 and TRBJ1-5, is DAGVTQSPTHLIKTRGQQVTLRCSPISGHKSVSWYQQVLGQGPQFIFQYYEKEERGRGNFPDRFSARQFPNYSSELNVNALLLGDSALYLCASSPPEGDQPQHFGDGTRLSIL.

This clonotype came up many times. The chain uses TRBV2 and TRBJ2-7; tentative D call: TRBD2 (5 bases). The CDR3 has 14 amino acids. The V and J ends lost 5 bases and 2 bases respectively, with 13 bases between them. In germline, CDR1 is SNHLY, CDR2 FYNNEI. The CDR3 spells CASSLIATPYEQYF. The CDR3 DNA sequence: TGTGCCAGCAGTCTTATAGCGACCCCCTACGAGCAGTACTTC.

There are many counts of this clonotype. The gene calls are TRBV28 and TRBJ1-5; D remains ambiguous. The V gene's germline CDR1 is MDHEN and CDR2 SYDVKM. V was pared by 8 bases and J by 4 bases, with 9 bases between. The CDR3 has 12 residues. The DNA for the CDR3 is TGTGCCAGCCACCGGGTAAATCAGCCCCAGCATTTT. As protein: CASHRVNQPQHF.

This clonotype was recorded at least ten times. The chain joins TRBV24-1 to TRBJ2-7, with D tentatively TRBD1 (6 bases). From germline, CDR1 is KGHDR and CDR2 SFDVKD. This CDR3 contains 13 residues. Trimming pared 2 bases from V and 6 bases from J, leaving 10 bases between. CDR3 amino acids: CATSDSPGVEQYF. For the CDR3, the DNA is TGTGCCACCAGTGATTCCCCAGGGGTCGAGCAGTACTTC.

V is TRBV19 and J is TRBJ1-5, with D unclear. Germline CDR1 reads LNHDA; CDR2 reads SQIVND (reference sequence). The CDR3 has 12 amino acids. Deletions cut 8 bases from V and 3 bases from J, with 8 bases between. In DNA, the CDR3 is TGTGCCAGTCGACCGAACAATCAGCCCCAGCATTTT. It is translated as CASRPNNQPQHF.

This clonotype was detected many times. V gene TRBV7-9 combines with J gene TRBJ2-4; D gene uncertain. Trimming shortened V by 4 bases and J by 6 bases, and 7 bases separated the two germline ends. CDR1 is SEHNR, CDR2 FQNEAQ, per germline (reference sequence). The CDR3 contains 12 residues. This CDR3 is CASSSPVNIQYF. The DNA for the CDR3 is TGTGCCAGCAGCTCCCCCGTAAACATTCAGTACTTC.

This clonotype was counted many times. The rearrangement uses TRBV20-1 and TRBJ2-3; the D gene is possibly TRBD2 (5 bases). The germline V gene encodes CDR1 DFQATT and CDR2 SNEGSKA (reference sequence). CDR3 length equals 15 residues. Trimming left V 0 bases short and J 0 bases short, with 10 bases between. In nucleotides, the CDR3 is TGCAGTGCTAGAGATTTAGCGAGAAGCACAGATACGCAGTATTTT. The encoded protein is CSARDLARSTDTQYF.

This clonotype was seen a handful of times. The chain has TRBV27 and TRBJ1-5; D gene uncertain. V was pared by 3 bases and J by 0 bases, with 9 bases between. Germline V lookup: CDR1 MNHEY, CDR2 SMNVEV (reference sequence). This CDR3 contains 15 residues. For the CDR3, the DNA is TGTGCCAGCAGTTTCGACGGGAATAGCAATCAGCCCCAGCATTTT. It encodes CASSFDGNSNQPQHF.

The table lists this clonotype with a few counts. Given a much more abundant clone one base away, this may be a read error. The chain carries TRBV20-1 and TRBJ1-1; D is perhaps TRBD1 (5 bases). The CDR3 sequence is 15 residues long. Looked up from germline, CDR1 is DFQATT and CDR2 is SNEGSKA (reference sequence). CDR3 in amino acids: CSEGAALSMNAEAFF. The CDR3 nucleotides read TGCAGTGAAGGGGCGGCCCTTAGTATGAACGCTGAAGCTTTCTTT.